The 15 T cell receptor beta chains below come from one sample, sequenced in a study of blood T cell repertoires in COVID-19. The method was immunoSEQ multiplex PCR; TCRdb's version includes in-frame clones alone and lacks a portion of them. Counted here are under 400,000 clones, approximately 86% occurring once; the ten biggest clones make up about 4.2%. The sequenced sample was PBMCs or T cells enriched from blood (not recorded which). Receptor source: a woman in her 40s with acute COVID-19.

The CDR3 DNA reads TGCGCCCAGGGTGAGAGCTCCGGGACAGGGGCCAGCAATCAGCCCCAGCATTTT. Translation: CAQGESSGTGASNQPQHF. This chain joins TRBV10-1 and TRBJ1-5; 10 bases are a match to TRBD1. This CDR3 comprises 18 residues. V lost 11 bases and J lost 1; bases outside the gene matches: 17. CDR1 WNHNN and CDR2 SYGVQD come from the germline V gene (reference sequence).

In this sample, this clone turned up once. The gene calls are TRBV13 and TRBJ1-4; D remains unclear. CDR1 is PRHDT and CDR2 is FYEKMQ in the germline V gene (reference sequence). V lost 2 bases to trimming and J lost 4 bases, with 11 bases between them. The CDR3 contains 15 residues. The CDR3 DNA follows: TGTGCCAGCAGCTTAAGAGGATCGCGTAATGAAAAACTGTTTTTT. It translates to CASSLRGSRNEKLFF.

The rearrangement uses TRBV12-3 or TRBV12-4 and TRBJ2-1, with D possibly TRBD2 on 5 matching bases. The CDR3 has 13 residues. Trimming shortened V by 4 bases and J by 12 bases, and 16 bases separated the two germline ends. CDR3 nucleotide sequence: TGTGCCAGCAGTTCCCGGACCCTACGGGGGCAGTTCTTC. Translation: CASSSRTLRGQFF.

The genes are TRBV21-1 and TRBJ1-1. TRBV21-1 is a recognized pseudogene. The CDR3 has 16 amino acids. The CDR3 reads CASSKVVSGEGTEAFF. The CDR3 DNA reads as TGTGCCAGCAGCAAAGTCGTTTCCGGGGAGGGGACTGAAGCTTTCTTT.

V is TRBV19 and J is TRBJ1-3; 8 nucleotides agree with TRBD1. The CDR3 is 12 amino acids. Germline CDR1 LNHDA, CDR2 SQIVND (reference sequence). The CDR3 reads CGTGFAGNTIYF. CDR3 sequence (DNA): TGTGGGACAGGGTTTGCTGGAAACACCATATATTTT.

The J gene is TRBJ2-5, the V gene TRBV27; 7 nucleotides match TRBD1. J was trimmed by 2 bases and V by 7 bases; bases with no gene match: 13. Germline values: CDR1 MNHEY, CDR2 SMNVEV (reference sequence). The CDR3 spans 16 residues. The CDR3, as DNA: TGTGCCAGCAAACCACAAGTCGGGACAGCACAAGAGACCCAGTACTTC. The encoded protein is CASKPQVGTAQETQYF.

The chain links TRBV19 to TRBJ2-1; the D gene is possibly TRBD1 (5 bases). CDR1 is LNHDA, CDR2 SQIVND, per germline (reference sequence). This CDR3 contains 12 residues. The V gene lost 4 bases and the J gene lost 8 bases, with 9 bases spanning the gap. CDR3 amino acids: CASSRQRDEQFF. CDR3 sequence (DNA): TGTGCCAGTAGTAGACAGCGCGATGAGCAGTTCTTC.

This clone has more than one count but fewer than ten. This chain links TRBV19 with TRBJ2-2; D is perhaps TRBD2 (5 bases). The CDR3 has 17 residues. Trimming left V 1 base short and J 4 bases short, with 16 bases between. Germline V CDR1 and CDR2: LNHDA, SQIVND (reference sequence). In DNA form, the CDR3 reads TGTGCCAGTAGTATAGCTCCCGGGGTTATAAGCACCGGGGAGCTGTTTTTT. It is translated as CASSIAPGVISTGELFF.

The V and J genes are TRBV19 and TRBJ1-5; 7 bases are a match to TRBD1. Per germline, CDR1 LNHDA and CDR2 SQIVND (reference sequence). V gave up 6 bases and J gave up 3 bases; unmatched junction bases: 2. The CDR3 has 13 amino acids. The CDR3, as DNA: TGTGCCAGTAGGGGACAGTACAATCAGCCCCAGCATTTT. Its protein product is CASRGQYNQPQHF.

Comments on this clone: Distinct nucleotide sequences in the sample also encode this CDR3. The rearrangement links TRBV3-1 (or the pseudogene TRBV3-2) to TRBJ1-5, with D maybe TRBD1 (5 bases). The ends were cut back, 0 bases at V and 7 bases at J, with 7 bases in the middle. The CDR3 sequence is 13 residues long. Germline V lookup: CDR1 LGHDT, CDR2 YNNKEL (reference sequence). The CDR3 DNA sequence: TGTGCCAGCAGCCAAGATCAGGGCCAGCCCCAGCATTTT. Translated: CASSQDQGQPQHF.

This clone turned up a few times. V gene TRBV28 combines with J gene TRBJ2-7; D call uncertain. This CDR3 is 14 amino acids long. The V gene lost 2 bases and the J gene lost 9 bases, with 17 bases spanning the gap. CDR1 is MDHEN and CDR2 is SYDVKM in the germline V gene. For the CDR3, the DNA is TGTGCCAGCAGTTTACAGATGGTTCGGTCGGGGCAGTACTTC. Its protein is CASSLQMVRSGQYF.

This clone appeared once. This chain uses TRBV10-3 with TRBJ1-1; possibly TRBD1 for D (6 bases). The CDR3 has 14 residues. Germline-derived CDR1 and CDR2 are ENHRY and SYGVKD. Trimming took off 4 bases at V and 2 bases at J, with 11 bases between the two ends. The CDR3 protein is CAISGGQSNTEAFF. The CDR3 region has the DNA TGTGCCATCAGTGGGGGGCAATCTAACACTGAAGCTTTCTTT.

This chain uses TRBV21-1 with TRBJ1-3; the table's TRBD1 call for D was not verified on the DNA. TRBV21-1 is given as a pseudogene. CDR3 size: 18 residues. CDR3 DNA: TGTGCCAGCAGCGAACTGACAGGGACTGGGGAGGTCGGACACACCATATATTTT. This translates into CASSELTGTGEVGHTIYF.

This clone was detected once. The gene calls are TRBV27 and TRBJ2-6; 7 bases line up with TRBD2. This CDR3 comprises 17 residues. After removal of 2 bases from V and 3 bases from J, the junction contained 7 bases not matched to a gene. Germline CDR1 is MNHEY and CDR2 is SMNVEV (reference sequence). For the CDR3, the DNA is TGTGCCAGCAGTTTAACTCAGGGAGGGGTTGGGGCCAACGTCCTGACTTTC. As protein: CASSLTQGGVGANVLTF.

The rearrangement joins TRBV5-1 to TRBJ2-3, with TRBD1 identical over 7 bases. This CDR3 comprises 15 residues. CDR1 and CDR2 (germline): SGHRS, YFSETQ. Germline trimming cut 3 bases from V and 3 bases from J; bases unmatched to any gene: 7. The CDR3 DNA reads TGCGCCAGCAGCTCACAGGGGACGGATACAGATACGCAGTATTTT. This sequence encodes CASSSQGTDTDTQYF.